One and the same sample provided the 14 T cell receptor beta chains below, sequenced in a study of blood T cell repertoires in COVID-19. The data were produced by immunoSEQ multiplex PCR, yet TCRdb's version contains in-frame clones alone and is incomplete. The sample records about 61,000 clones, roughly 88% being singletons. Sequenced material: peripheral blood. The receptors here all came from a human donor in a cohort sampled during active COVID-19.

This chain links TRBV27 with TRBJ2-7; D unresolved. CDR3 length: 14 amino acids. Germline-derived CDR1 and CDR2 are MNHEY and SMNVEV (reference sequence). V was clipped by 6 bases and J by 0 bases, with 12 bases between them. The CDR3 DNA reads as TGTGCCAGCAGCCTTGGCACGCTCTCCTACGAGCAGTACTTC. As protein: CASSLGTLSYEQYF.

The chain joins TRBV10-3 to TRBJ2-4; TRBD2 matches at 12 bases. V lost 0 bases and J lost 1; bases outside the gene matches: 7. CDR1 and CDR2 from the germline V gene are ENHRY and SYGVKD. This CDR3 spans 19 amino acids. CDR3 sequence: CAISESGLAGSLAKNIQYF. Written as DNA, the CDR3 is TGTGCCATCAGTGAGTCTGGACTAGCGGGGAGTTTGGCCAAAAACATTCAGTACTTC.

V gene TRBV27 combines with J gene TRBJ1-1; the D gene is possibly TRBD1 (5 bases). The CDR3 runs 13 residues. Germline CDR1 and CDR2: MNHEY and SMNVEV (reference sequence). The V and J ends lost 0 bases and 11 bases respectively, with 13 bases between them. This chain's CDR3 is CASSLSRTTEAFF. The CDR3 bases are TGTGCCAGCAGTTTATCTAGGACGACAGAGGCTTTCTTT.

This chain connects TRBV28 to TRBJ1-1; TRBD1 matches at 8 bases. The J segment lost 5 bases and the V segment lost 4 bases, leaving 3 bases of the junction unmatched. The germline CDR1 and CDR2 sequences are MDHEN and SYDVKM. The CDR3 contains 13 residues. This CDR3 is CASSSQGGTEAFF. In DNA form, the CDR3 reads TGTGCCAGCAGTTCACAGGGGGGGACTGAAGCTTTCTTT. Supplemented by reference TRBV28 and TRBJ1-1, the full variable domain reads DVKVTQSSRYLVKRTGEKVFLECVQDMDHENMFWYRQDPGLGLRLIYFSYDVKMKEKGDIPEGYSVSREKKERFSLILESASTNQTSMYLCASSSQGGTEAFFGQGTRLTVV.

V usage is TRBV4-3 and J usage is TRBJ2-7; 9 nucleotides agree with TRBD1. CDR1 and CDR2 from the germline V gene are LGHNA and YSLEER. Trimming at V came to 0 bases and at J to 4 bases, leaving 7 bases not matched to a gene. The CDR3 covers 16 residues. The CDR3 bases are TGCGCCAGCAGCCAAGACCAGGGGACAGGGATATACGAGCAGTACTTC. Amino acids: CASSQDQGTGIYEQYF.

This chain connects TRBV7-9 to TRBJ1-1; the D gene is possibly TRBD1 (6 bases). Trimming removed 6 bases at V and 4 bases at J, with 15 bases between. Germline-derived CDR1 and CDR2 are SEHNR and FQNEAQ (reference sequence). CDR3 length: 14 amino acids. CDR3 in amino acids: CASRSGDRPTEAFF. The CDR3 coding sequence is TGTGCCAGCAGATCTGGTGACAGGCCCACTGAAGCTTTCTTT.

This clone appeared a single time. This chain connects TRBV19 to TRBJ1-2; TRBD1 matches at 8 bases. The CDR3 consists of 15 residues. Germline V gene data show CDR1 as LNHDA and CDR2 as SQIVND (reference sequence). V shed 3 bases and J 2 bases; nucleotides not matched to a gene: 5. The CDR3 loop is CASSIGQGVNYGYTF. CDR3 bases: TGTGCCAGTAGTATTGGACAGGGTGTGAACTATGGCTACACCTTC.

The J gene is TRBJ2-7, the V gene TRBV3-1 (or the pseudogene TRBV3-2); the match to TRBD2 covers 10 bases. The V segment lost 5 bases and the J segment 3 bases; nucleotides outside the gene matches: 7. The CDR3 length is 15 residues. Germline V gene sequence: CDR1 LGHDT, CDR2 YNNKEL (reference sequence). This chain's CDR3 is CASSSGLASFYEQYF. The DNA of the CDR3 is TGTGCCAGCAGCTCGGGACTAGCGAGTTTCTACGAGCAGTACTTC.

The chain is built from TRBV5-4 and TRBJ2-1; 9 bases fit TRBD2. After removal of 4 bases from V and 3 bases from J, the junction contained 5 bases not matched to a gene. Germline V gives CDR1 SGHNT, CDR2 YYREEE (reference sequence). CDR3 size: 15 residues. For the CDR3, the DNA is TGTGCCAGCAGCGAAATAGCGGGAGACTACAATGAGCAGTTCTTC. Encoded protein: CASSEIAGDYNEQFF.

The chain is built from TRBV9 and TRBJ1-4, with 12 bases lining up with TRBD1. This CDR3 region has 15 residues. V shed 4 bases, J shed 10 bases, and the junction held 8 bases outside the gene matches. Germline assignment: CDR1 SGDLS and CDR2 YYNGEE. CDR3 loop: CASSPGTGGVRKLFF. The DNA for the CDR3 is TGTGCCAGCAGCCCCGGGACAGGGGGCGTTCGAAAACTGTTTTTT. Variable domain in full (rest from reference TRBV9 and TRBJ1-4): DSGVTQTPKHLITATGQRVTLRCSPRSGDLSVYWYQQSLDQGLQFLIQYYNGEERAKGNILERFSAQQFPDLHSELNLSSLELGDSALYFCASSPGTGGVRKLFFGSGTQLSVL.

The gene calls are TRBV11-2 and TRBJ1-1; 7 positions agree with TRBD1. In germline, CDR1 is SGHAT, CDR2 FQNNGV. Losses at the gene ends were 1 base for V and 3 bases for J; bases not matched to a gene: 11. The CDR3 runs to 17 residues. CDR3 sequence reads: CASSLGGRGRGDTEAFF. The CDR3 DNA reads as TGTGCCAGCAGCTTAGGGGGTAGGGGGCGAGGGGACACTGAAGCTTTCTTT.

This sequence joins TRBV5-6 and TRBJ1-3; D is unresolved. Germline lookup yields CDR1 SGHDT and CDR2 YYEEEE. CDR3 size: 15 residues. With 0 bases removed from V and 0 bases from J, the gap between germline ends came to 7 bases. The CDR3 protein is CASSLGLISGNTIYF. Written as DNA, the CDR3 is TGTGCCAGCAGCTTGGGACTGATCTCTGGAAACACCATATATTTT. Combining the CDR3 with reference TRBV5-6 and TRBJ1-3 gives the whole variable domain DAGVTQSPTHLIKTRGQQVTLRCSPKSGHDTVSWYQQALGQGPQFIFQYYEEEERQRGNFPDRFSGHQFPNYSSELNVNALLLGDSALYLCASSLGLISGNTIYFGEGSWLTVV.

The chain recombines TRBV5-4 with TRBJ2-7; D perhaps matches TRBD1 (6 bases). V shed 3 bases and J shed 6 bases, with 19 bases lying between them. The germline CDR1 and CDR2 sequences are SGHNT and YYREEE (reference sequence). The CDR3 totals 15 residues. The CDR3 coding sequence is TGTGCCAGCAGCTCCACCCGGGACATATATGGCGAGCAGTACTTC. Translation gives CASSSTRDIYGEQYF.

The count of this clone is one. V is TRBV5-1 and J is TRBJ1-6; D is perhaps TRBD1 (6 bases). The CDR3 runs to 16 residues. The ends were cut back, 4 bases at V and 10 bases at J, with 21 bases in the middle. Germline V lookup: CDR1 SGHRS, CDR2 YFSETQ. The CDR3 DNA sequence: TGCGCCAGCAGCGTTATAACCGGGACAAAGGAATCACCCCTCCACTTT. Translation gives CASSVITGTKESPLHF.